This T cell receptor beta chain derives from a study of control samples from healthy donors and cancer patients. In germline, CDR1 is SGHDN, CDR2 FVKESK. V lost 0 bases and J 2 bases, leaving 15 bases between the germline ends. The CDR3 is 17 residues long. The method was immunoSEQ multiplex PCR; TCRdb's version includes in-frame clones alone and lacks a portion of them. The sample lists some 45,000 clones, 80% to 95% occurring once. This receptor was taken from a woman in her thirties or forties with head and neck cancer. The chain couples TRBV14 to TRBJ2-3; the D is unclear. Sequenced material: PBMCs. The CDR3 region is CASSQDNAAIDTDTQYF. CDR3 bases: TGTGCCAGCAGCCAAGATAATGCGGCAATAGACACAGATACGCAGTATTTT.